A selection of T cell receptor beta chains follows, all from one sample in a study of CD8+CD57+ T cells in acquired aplastic anemia. A single record per CDR3 protein comes from TCRdb applying MiXCR to the reads. The top ten hold about 1.8% of the sample, which has 180,000 or so distinct CDR3 sequences, 48% seen once. The material sequenced was sorted CD4+, CD8+, or CD8+CD57+ T cells (not recorded which) from PBMCs. The receptors shown here come from a human donor with aplastic anemia. CDR3s include the opening cysteine and the closing phenylalanine or tryptophan.

J gene | V gene | CDR3 protein
TRBJ2-1 | TRBV4-1 | CASSHRLAGGPRAYNEQFF
TRBJ2-7 | TRBV7-2 | CASRGLAGPYEQYF
TRBJ2-5 | TRBV10-3 | CAISGTGSETQYF
TRBJ2-1 | TRBV27 | CASSLLTSGTYNGQFF
TRBJ1-1 | TRBV15 | CASSPNPRTNTEAFF
TRBJ2-3 | TRBV5-5 | CASSLGSTYTDTQYF
TRBJ1-2 | TRBV7-9 | CASSLAPRQGYGYTF
TRBJ1-6 | TRBV6-2/TRBV6-3 | CASTQGNPPLHF
TRBJ2-5 | TRBV20-1 | CSARLAEGGVVETQYF
TRBJ1-1 | TRBV7-3 | CASSPGQNTEAFF
TRBJ2-2 | TRBV19 | CASSGQGRGTGELFF
TRBJ1-6 | TRBV2 | CASSEGVKYNSPLHF
TRBJ1-2 | TRBV12-3/TRBV12-4 | CASTPLGGMDGYTF
TRBJ1-1 | TRBV20-1 | CSAPRDPGLGMNTEAFF
TRBJ2-7 | TRBV11-2 | CASSLRDGTGTGGSYEQYF
TRBJ2-1 | TRBV14 | CASSLLGGAYNEQFF